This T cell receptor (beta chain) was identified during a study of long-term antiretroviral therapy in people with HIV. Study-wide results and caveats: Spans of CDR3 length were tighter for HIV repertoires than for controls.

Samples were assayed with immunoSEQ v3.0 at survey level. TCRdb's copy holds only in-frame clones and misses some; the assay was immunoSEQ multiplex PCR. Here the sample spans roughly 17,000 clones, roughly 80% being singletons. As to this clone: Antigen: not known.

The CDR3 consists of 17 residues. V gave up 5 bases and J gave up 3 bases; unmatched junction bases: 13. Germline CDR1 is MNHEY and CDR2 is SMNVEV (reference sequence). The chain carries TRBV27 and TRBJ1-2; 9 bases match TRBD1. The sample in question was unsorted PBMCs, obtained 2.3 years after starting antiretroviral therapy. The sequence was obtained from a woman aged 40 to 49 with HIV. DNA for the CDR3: TGTGCCAGCAGTGCAACCGGGACAGGGAGACTAGACTATGGCTACACCTTC. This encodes CASSATGTGRLDYGYTF.